What follows describes a single T cell receptor (beta chain). The data were obtained in a study of cytomegalovirus exposure and HLA in healthy donors. This CDR3 has 15 residues. Losses at the gene ends were 4 bases for V and 1 base for J; bases not matched to a gene: 6. The germline CDR1 and CDR2 sequences are SGHKS and YYEKEE (reference sequence). The PCR ran on 60 Vbeta and 13 Jbeta primers. TCRdb keeps only in-frame clones here, not all; method: immunoSEQ multiplex PCR. Here the sample spans just over 150,000 clones, roughly 80% being singletons. The rearrangement joins TRBV5-5 to TRBJ2-3, with 7 bases matching TRBD2. This clonotype was obtained from a woman aged 30 to 39 in good health and CMV-seronegative. Sequenced sample: PBMCs. This chain's CDR3 is CASSLQAGRTDTQYF. The CDR3, as DNA: TGTGCCAGCAGCCTCCAAGCGGGGCGCACAGATACGCAGTATTTT.